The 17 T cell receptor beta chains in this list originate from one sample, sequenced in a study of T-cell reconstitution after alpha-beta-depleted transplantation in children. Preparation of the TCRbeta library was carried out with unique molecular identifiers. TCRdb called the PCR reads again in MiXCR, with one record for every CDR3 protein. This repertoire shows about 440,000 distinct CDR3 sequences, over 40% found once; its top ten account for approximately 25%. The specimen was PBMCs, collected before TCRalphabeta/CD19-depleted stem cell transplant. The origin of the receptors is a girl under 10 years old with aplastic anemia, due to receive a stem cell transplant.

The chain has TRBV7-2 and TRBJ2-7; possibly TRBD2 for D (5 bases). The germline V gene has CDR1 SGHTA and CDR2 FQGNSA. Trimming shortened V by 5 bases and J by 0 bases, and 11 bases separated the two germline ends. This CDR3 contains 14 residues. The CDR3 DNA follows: TGTGCCAGCAGCGGACTCGAAACCTCCTACGAGCAGTACTTC. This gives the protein CASSGLETSYEQYF.

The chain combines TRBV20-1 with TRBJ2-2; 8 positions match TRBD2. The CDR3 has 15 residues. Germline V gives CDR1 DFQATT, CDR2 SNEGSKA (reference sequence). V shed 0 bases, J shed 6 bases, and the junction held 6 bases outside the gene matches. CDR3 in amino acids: CSARDVREGAGELFF. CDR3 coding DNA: TGCAGTGCTAGAGATGTCCGGGAGGGTGCCGGGGAGCTGTTTTTT.

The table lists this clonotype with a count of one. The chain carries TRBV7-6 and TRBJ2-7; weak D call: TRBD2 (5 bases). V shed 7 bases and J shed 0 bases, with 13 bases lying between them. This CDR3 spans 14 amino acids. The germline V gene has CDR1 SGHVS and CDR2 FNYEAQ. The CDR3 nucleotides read TGTGCCAGCACTGAAGAGGGTAGCTCCTACGAGCAGTACTTC. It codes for CASTEEGSSYEQYF.

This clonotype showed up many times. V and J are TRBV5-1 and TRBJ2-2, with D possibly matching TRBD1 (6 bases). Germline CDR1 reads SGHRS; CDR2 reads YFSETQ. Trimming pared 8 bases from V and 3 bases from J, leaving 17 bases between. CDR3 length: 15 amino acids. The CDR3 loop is CASLFDRSDTGELFF. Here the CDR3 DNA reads TGCGCCAGTCTTTTCGACAGGTCCGACACCGGGGAGCTGTTTTTT.

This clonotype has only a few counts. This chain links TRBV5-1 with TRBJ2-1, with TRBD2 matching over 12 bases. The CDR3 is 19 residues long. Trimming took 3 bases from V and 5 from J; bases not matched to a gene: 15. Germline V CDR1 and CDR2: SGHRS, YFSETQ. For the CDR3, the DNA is TGCGCCAGCAGCTCTTCTTCCGGGACTAGCGGGTACACCCACAATGAGCAGTTCTTC. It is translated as CASSSSSGTSGYTHNEQFF.

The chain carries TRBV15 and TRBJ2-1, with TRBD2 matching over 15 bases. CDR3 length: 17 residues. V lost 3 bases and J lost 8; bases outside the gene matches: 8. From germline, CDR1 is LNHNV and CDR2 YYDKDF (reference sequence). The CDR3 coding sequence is TGTGCCACCAGCAGCCTCAGGACTAGCGGGAGGGCCGATGAGCAGTTCTTC. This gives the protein CATSSLRTSGRADEQFF.

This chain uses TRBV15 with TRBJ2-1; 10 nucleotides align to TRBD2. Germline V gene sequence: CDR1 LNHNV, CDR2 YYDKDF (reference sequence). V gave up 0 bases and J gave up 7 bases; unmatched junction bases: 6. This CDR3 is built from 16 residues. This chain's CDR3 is CATSRDISLAGNEQFF. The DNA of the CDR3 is TGTGCCACCAGCAGAGATATTTCACTAGCGGGGAATGAGCAGTTCTTC.

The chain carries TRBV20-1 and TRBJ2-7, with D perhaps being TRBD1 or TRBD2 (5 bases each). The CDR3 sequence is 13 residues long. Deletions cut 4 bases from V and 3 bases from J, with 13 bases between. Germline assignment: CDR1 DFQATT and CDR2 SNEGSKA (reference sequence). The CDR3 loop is CSATTGTDYEQYF. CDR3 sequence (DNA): TGCAGTGCTACAACCGGGACGGACTACGAGCAGTACTTC.

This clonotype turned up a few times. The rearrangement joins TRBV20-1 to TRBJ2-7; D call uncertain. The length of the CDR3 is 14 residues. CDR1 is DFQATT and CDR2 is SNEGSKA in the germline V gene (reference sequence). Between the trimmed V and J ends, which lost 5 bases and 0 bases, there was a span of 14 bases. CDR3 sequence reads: CSAGSASSSYEQYF. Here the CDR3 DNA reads TGCAGTGCTGGAAGCGCTTCCTCCTCCTACGAGCAGTACTTC.

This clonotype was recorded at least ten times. CDR3 protein: CASSPGLPDYEQYF. In DNA, the CDR3 is TGTGCCAGCAGCCCGGGGCTCCCCGACTACGAGCAGTACTTC. The chain uses TRBV3-1 and TRBJ2-7; D may correspond to TRBD1 or TRBD2 (5 bases each). V was trimmed by 4 bases and J by 3 bases, leaving 13 bases between them. Germline V gives CDR1 LGHDT, CDR2 YNNKEL (reference sequence). The CDR3 is made up of 14 amino acids.

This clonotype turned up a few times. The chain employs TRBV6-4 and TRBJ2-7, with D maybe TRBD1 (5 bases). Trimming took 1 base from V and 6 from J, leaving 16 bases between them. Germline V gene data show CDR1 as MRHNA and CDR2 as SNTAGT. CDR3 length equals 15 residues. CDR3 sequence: CASSDYKGYEAEQYF. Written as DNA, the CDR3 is TGTGCCAGCAGTGACTATAAGGGGTACGAGGCCGAGCAGTACTTC.

This chain's CDR3 is CASSLVSVRDEKLFF. In DNA form, the CDR3 reads TGTGCCAGCAGCTTAGTATCGGTTCGGGATGAAAAACTGTTTTTT. The genes are TRBV7-8 and TRBJ1-4, with D hard to call. The CDR3 length is 15 residues. The V end lost 1 base, the J end lost 6 bases, and 12 bases lay between the germline ends. Germline assignment: CDR1 SGHVS and CDR2 FQNEAQ.

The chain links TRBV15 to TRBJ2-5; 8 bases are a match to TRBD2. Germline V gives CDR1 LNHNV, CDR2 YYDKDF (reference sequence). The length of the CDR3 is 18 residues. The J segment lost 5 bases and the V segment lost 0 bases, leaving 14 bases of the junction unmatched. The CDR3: CATSRDPSQREMFETQYF. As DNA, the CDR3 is TGTGCCACCAGCAGAGATCCATCCCAGCGGGAGATGTTTGAGACCCAGTACTTC.

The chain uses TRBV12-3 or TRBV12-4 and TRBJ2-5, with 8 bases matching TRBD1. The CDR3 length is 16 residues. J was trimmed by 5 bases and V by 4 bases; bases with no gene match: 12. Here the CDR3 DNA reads TGTGCCAGCAGTTCCCCCGGGACAGGAGATGTGGAGACCCAGTACTTC. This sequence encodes CASSSPGTGDVETQYF.

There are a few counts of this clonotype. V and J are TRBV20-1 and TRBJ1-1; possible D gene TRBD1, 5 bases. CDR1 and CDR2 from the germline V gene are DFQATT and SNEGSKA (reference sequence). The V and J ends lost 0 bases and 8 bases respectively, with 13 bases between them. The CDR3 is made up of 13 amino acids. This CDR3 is CSAREKGPSEAFF. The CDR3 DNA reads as TGCAGTGCTAGAGAGAAGGGGCCTTCAGAAGCTTTCTTT.

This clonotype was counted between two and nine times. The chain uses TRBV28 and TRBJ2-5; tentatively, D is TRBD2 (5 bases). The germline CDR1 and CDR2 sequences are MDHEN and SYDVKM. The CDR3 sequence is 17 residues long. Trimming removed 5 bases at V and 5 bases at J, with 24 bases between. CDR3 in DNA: TGTGCCAGCAGTCCCGGGTCCGGAGGAGGTCTTACGGAGACCCAGTACTTC. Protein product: CASSPGSGGGLTETQYF.

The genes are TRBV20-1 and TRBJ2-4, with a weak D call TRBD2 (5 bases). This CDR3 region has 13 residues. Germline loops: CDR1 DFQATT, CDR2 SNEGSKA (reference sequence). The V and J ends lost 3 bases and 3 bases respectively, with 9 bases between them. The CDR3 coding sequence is TGCAGTGCTAGCGGGCGGGTCAAAAACATTCAGTACTTC. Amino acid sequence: CSASGRVKNIQYF.